This TCR beta chain was sequenced during a study of cytomegalovirus exposure and HLA in healthy donors. General study results and limits: Researchers counted some 150 TCR beta chains as cytomegalovirus-associated.

A multiplex PCR was run with 60 Vbeta primers and 13 Jbeta primers. The data were produced by immunoSEQ multiplex PCR, yet TCRdb's version contains in-frame clones alone and is incomplete. Counted here are about 190,000 clones, under 85% occurring once; the ten biggest clones make up around 1.7%. To note about this clone: Its antigen is unidentified.

This CDR3 contains 14 residues. V was shortened by 5 bases and J by 2 bases, with 12 bases between the two germline ends. From germline, CDR1 is KGHSH and CDR2 LQKENI. The rearrangement links TRBV18 to TRBJ1-1, with D perhaps TRBD1 (6 bases). The clonotype originates from a man aged 45-65 years in good health and CMV-seronegative. Sequenced material: PBMCs. CDR3 bases: TGTGCCAGCTCATCGGTGGGGGCAAACACTGAAGCTTTCTTT. It specifies CASSSVGANTEAFF.